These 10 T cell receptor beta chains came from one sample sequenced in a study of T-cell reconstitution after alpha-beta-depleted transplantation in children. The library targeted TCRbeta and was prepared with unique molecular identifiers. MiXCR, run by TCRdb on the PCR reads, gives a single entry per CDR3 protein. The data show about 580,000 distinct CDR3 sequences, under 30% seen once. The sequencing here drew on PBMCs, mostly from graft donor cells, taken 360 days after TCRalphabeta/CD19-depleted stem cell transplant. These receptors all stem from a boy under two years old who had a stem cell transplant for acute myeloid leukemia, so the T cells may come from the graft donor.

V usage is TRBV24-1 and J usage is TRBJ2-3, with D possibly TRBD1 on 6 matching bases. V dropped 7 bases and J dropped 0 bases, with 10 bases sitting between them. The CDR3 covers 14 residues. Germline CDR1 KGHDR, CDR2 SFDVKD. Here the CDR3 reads CATSGTPSTDTQYF. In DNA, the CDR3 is TGTGCCACCAGCGGGACACCTAGCACAGATACGCAGTATTTT.

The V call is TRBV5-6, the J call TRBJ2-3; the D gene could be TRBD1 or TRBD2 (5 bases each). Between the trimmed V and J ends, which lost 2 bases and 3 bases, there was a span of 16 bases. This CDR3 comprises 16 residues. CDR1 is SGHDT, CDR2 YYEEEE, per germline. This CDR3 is CASSFAGRIGTDTQYF. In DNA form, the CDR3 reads TGTGCCAGCAGCTTTGCAGGGAGAATAGGAACAGATACGCAGTATTTT.

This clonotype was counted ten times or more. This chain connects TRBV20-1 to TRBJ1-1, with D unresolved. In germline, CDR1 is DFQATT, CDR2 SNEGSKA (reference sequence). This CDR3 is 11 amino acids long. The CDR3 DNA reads TGCAGCCTCCTTTTGCAGTCCCAAGCTTTCTTT. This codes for CSLLLQSQAFF.

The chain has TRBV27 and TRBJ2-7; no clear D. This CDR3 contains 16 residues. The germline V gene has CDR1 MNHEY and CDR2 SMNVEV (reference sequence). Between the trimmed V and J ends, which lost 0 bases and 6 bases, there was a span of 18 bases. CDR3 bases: TGTGCCAGCAGTTTATCGCCCCTCTGGGCCACGGGCGAGCAGTACTTC. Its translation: CASSLSPLWATGEQYF.

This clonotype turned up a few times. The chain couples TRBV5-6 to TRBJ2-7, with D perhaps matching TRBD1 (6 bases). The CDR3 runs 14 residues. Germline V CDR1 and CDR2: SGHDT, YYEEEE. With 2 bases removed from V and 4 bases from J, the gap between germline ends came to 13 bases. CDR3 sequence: CASSFGTPGYEQYV. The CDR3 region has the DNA TGTGCCAGCAGCTTCGGGACACCCGGGTACGAGCAGTACGTC.

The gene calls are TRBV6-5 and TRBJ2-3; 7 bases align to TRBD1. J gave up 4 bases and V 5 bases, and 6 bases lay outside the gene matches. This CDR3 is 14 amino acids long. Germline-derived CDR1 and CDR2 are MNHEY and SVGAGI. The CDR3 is CASSPAGGADTQYF. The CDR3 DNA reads TGTGCCAGCAGTCCCGCAGGGGGAGCAGATACGCAGTATTTT.

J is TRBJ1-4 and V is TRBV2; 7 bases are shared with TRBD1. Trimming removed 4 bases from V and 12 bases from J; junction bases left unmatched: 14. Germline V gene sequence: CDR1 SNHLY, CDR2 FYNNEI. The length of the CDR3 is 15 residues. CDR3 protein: CASSGRQGPAGELFF. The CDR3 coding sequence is TGTGCCAGCAGTGGAAGACAGGGCCCGGCGGGGGAACTGTTTTTT.

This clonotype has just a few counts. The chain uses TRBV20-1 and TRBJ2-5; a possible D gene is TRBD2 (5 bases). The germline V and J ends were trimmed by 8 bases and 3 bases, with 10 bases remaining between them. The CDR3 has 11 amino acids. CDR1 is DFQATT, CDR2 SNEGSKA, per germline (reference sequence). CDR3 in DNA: TGCAGTCCAGTCGGGAAAGAGACCCAGTACTTC. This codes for CSPVGKETQYF.

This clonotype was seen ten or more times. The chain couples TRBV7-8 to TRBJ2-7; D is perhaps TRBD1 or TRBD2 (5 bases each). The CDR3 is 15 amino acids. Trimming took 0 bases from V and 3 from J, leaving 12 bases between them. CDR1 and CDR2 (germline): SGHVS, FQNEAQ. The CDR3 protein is CASSLARAGLYEQYF. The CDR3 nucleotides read TGTGCCAGCAGCTTAGCGCGGGCAGGGCTCTACGAGCAGTACTTC. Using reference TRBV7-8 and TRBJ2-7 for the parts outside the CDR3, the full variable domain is GAGVSQSPRYKVAKRGQDVALRCDPISGHVSLFWYQQALGQGPEFLTYFQNEAQLDKSGLPSDRFFAERPEGSVSTLKIQRTQQEDSAVYLCASSLARAGLYEQYFGPGTRLTVT.

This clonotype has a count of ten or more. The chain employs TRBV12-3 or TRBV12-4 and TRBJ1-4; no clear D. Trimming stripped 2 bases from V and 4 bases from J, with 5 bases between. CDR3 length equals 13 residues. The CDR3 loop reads CASSLRNNEKLFF. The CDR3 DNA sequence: TGTGCCAGCAGTTTAAGGAATAATGAAAAACTGTTTTTT.